Reported below is one TCR beta chain. Which antigen it targets is not known. One base away there is no much larger clone; base qualities are not given. Each collaborating institution followed its own protocols to collect whole blood in K2EDTA tubes. For TCRbeta analysis, collaborators shipped samples as frozen whole blood, isolated PBMCs, or DNA extracted from either of those sample types. TCRbeta CDR3 regions were amplified from genomic DNA using the immunoSEQ Assay, a bias-controlled multiplex PCR. The source study handled its data this way. The number of nucleated cells in each sample was estimated by amplification of reference gene primers within the assay. Sequence reads were collapsed and filtered to measure the absolute abundance of every unique TCRbeta CDR3 rearrangement. Productive Simpson clonality was computed per sample as the square root of Simpson's diversity index over productive rearrangements. The table was pulled from immuneACCESS by TCRdb, which kept in-frame rearrangements only. Such tables lose some clones; where checked, under half of the loss comes from unresolved V genes, and the rest has no known cause. V, J and clone size are taken as reported in that table, and D and trimming were inferred from the DNA itself. The sample table records about 15,000 clones; more than 65% of these occur just once. The top ten clones comprise just over 9% of the sample.

In the germline V gene, CDR1 corresponds to MNHEY and CDR2 to SVGEGT. The germline ends are 6 bases apart after V is trimmed by 5 bases and J by 4 bases. Including cysteine and phenylalanine, the CDR3 has 13 amino acids. The entry retains the CDR3 DNA only, 39 bases that are in frame from base 1. The record originates from a study of blood T cell repertoires in COVID-19 (TCRdb year 2020). Some background on the complete study: Samples covering the acute and convalescent phases of COVID-19 were provided by collaborators in the United States, Italy and Spain. The sample metadata nearly always contained a de-identified subject ID, COVID-19 status, age in years and sex. Samples were obtained from the ongoing ImmuneRACE study (first 160 participants) and from about 1,300 subjects provided by 6 global collaborators. The material from the prospective study consisted of cDNA or gDNA derived from T cells, B-cell-depleted T cells, or PBMCs. The repertoires were released in a freely available public database meant as a resource for research on the immune response to SARS-CoV-2. Subjects who had been exposed to COVID-19, were actively infected with it, or had recovered from it provided the deeply sampled blood TCRbeta repertoires that made up the dataset. Where available, HLA class I and class II types were obtained from metadata supplied by the sample provider rather than from assay-based typing. Study-wide conclusions, independent of this receptor: The quantity of clinical and demographic metadata differed by source and by participant and was supplied without curation.

This TCR was recovered from a human donor in a cohort sampled during active COVID-19. The chain is made from TRBV6-2 or TRBV6-3 and TRBJ2-6; the D gene is unclear. The sequenced sample was peripheral blood. The CDR3: CASSIGGANVLTF. The DNA sequence reads TGTGCCAGCAGTATCGGGGGGGCCAACGTCCTGACTTTC.